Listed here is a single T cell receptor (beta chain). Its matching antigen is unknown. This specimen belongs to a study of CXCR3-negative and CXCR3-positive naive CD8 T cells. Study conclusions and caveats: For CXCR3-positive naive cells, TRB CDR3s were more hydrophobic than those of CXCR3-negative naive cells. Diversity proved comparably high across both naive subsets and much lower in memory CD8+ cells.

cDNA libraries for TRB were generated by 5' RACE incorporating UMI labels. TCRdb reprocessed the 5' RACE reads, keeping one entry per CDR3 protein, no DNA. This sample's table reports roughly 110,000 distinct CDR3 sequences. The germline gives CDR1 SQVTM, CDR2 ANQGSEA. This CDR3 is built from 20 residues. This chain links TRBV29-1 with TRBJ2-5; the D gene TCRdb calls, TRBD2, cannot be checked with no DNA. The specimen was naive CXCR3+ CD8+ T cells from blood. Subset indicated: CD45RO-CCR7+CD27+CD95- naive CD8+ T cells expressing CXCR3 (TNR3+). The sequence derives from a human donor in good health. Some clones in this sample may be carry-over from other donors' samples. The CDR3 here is CSVEVRAAGRAGVVEETQYF.